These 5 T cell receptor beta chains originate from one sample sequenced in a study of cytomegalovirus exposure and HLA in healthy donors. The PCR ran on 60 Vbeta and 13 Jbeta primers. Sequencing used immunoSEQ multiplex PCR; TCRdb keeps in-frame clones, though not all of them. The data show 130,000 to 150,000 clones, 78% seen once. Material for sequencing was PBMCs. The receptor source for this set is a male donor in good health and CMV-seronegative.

CDR3 region: CATSVGQNQPQHF. DNA for the CDR3: TGTGCCACCAGCGTCGGACAGAATCAGCCCCAGCATTTT. The J gene is TRBJ1-5, the V gene TRBV15; TRBD1 might be the D (6 bases). Trimming cost V 5 bases and J 4 bases, with 9 bases left between them. The V gene's germline CDR1 is LNHNV and CDR2 YYDKDF (reference sequence). This CDR3 has 13 residues.

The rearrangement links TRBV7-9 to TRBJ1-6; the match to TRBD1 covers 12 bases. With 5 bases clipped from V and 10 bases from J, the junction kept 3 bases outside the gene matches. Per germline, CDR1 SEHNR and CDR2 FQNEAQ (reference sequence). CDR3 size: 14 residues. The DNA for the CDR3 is TGTGCCAGCAGCCGCGGGACAGGGGGCTCACCCCTCCACTTT. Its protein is CASSRGTGGSPLHF.

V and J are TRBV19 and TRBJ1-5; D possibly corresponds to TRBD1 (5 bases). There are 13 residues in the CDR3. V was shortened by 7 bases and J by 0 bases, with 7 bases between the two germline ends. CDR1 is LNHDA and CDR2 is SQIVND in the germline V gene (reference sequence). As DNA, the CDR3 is TGTGCCAGTACCAGGGATAGCAATCAGCCCCAGCATTTT. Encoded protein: CASTRDSNQPQHF.

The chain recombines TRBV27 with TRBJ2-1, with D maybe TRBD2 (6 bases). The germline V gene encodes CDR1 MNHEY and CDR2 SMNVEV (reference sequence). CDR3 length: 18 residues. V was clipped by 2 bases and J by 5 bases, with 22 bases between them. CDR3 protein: CASSLGIPRLGWNNEQFF. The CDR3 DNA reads TGTGCCAGCAGTTTAGGGATTCCTAGACTAGGTTGGAACAATGAGCAGTTCTTC.

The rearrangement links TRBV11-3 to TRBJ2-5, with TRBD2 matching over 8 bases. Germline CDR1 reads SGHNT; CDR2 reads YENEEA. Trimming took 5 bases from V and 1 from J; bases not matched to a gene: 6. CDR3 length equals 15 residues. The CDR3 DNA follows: TGTGCCAGCAGCCAAGGGGCGGGGGGCCAAGAGACCCAGTACTTC. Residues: CASSQGAGGQETQYF.